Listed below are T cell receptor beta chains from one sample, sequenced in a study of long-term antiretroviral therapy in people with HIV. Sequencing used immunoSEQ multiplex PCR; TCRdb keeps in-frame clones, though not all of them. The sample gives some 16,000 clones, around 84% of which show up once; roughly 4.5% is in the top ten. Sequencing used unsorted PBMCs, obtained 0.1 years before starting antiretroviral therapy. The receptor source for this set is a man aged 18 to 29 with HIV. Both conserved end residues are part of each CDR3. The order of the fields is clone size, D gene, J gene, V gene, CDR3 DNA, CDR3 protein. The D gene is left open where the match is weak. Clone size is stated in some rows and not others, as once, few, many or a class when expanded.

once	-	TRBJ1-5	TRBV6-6	TGTGCCAGCCGTCCTGGGGGCAATCAGCCCCAGCATTTT	CASRPGGNQPQHF
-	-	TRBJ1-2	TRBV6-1	TGTGCCAGCAGTGAACCCTACACAAACTATGGCTACACCTTC	CASSEPYTNYGYTF
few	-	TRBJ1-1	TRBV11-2	TGTGCCAGCAGCTTCGACAGGAACACTGAAGCTTTCTTT	CASSFDRNTEAFF
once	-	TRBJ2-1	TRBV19	TGTGCCAGTAGTAACCGAGCCAATGAGCAGTTCTTC	CASSNRANEQFF
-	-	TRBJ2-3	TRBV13	TGTGCCAGCAGCTTGCCTACCCGGGGGACAGATACGCAGTATTTT	CASSLPTRGTDTQYF
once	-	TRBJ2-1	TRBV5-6	TGTGCCAGCAGCTCCCGGGACACCGTTTTGAGGTCCTACAATGAGCAGTTCTTC	CASSSRDTVLRSYNEQFF
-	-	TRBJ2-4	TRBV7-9	TGTGCCAGCAGCAAGAGGGATAACGACATTCAGTACTTC	CASSKRDNDIQYF
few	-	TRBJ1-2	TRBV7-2	TGTGCCAGCAGCTTATTCAGAGGTGGCTACACCTTC	CASSLFRGGYTF
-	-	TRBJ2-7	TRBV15	TGTGCCACCAGCAGAGGATACAGGGAGTTCAAGAACGAGCAGTACTTC	CATSRGYREFKNEQYF
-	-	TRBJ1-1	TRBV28	TGTGCCAGCAGTTTAGAACACCGGGGCGGCACTGAAGCTTTCTTT	CASSLEHRGGTEAFF
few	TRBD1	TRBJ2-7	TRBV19	TGTGCCAGTAGTCGAACAGGGGCCGTAGGATACGAGCAGTACTTC	CASSRTGAVGYEQYF
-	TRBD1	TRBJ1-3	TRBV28	TGTGCCAGCACCCTAAGGGACAGCTCCTCTGGAAACACCATATATTTT	CASTLRDSSSGNTIYF
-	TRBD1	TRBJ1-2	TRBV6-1	TGTGCCAGCAGTGAAGCGCGAGAGACAGGGGGCCATGGCTACACCTTC	CASSEARETGGHGYTF
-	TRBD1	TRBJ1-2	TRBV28	TGTGCCAGCAGTCTCAGAGGGAAGGGGGCGTTTGGCTACACCTTC	CASSLRGKGAFGYTF
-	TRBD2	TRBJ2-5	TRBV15	TGTGCCACCAGCAGAGGTCCTAGCGGGGGGTTAGAGACCCAGTACTTC	CATSRGPSGGLETQYF
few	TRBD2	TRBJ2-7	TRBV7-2	TGTGCCAGCAGCTTCGGACTAGCGGACTACGAGCAGTACTTC	CASSFGLADYEQYF
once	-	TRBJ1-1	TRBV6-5	TGTGCCAGCAGTACCAGGGTTGAAGCTTTCTTT	CASSTRVEAFF
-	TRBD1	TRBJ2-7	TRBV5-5	TGTGCCAGCAGCTATACCCCCGGGACAGGGACAGAAGAGCAGTACTTT	CASSYTPGTGTEEQYF
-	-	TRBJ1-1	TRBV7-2	TGTGCCAGCAGCTTAGGGGAGGACACTGAAGCTTTCTTT	CASSLGEDTEAFF
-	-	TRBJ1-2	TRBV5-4	TGCGCCAGCAGCCCAGATGGGGCGGGCTATGGCTACACCTTC	CASSPDGAGYGYTF
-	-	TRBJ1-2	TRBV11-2	TGTGCCAGCAGCTTTGGGCGTTTCGGGGGGAAAGGTGGCTACACCTTC	CASSFGRFGGKGGYTF
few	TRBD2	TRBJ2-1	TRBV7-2	TGTGCCAGCAGCTTAGCGGGGCGGGGGGGCTACAATGAGCAGTTCTTC	CASSLAGRGGYNEQFF
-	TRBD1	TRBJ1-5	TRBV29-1	TGCAGCGTTGAAAGGACAGGAGATCAGCCCCAGCATTTT	CSVERTGDQPQHF
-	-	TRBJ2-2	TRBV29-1	TGCAGCGTTGGCAGGGGTTTCACCGGGGAGCTGTTTTTT	CSVGRGFTGELFF
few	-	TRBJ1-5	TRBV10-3	TGTGCCATCAGTGAGTCGCCGGCACCCCATAGCAATCAGCCCCAGCATTTT	CAISESPAPHSNQPQHF
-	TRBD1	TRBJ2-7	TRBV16	TGTGCCAGCAGCCAATCAGGGACAGGGTCCTTACCTGTACGGTACGAGCAGTACTTC	CASSQSGTGSLPVRYEQYF
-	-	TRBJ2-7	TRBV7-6	TGTGCCAGCGATGAGCAGTACTTC	CASDEQYF
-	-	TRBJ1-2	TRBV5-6	TGTGCCAGCAGCTTGGATTCTAACTATGGCTACACCTTC	CASSLDSNYGYTF
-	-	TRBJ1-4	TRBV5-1	TGCGCCAGCAACCCTGGCATTTCCGGGACTAATGAAAAACTGTTTTTT	CASNPGISGTNEKLFF
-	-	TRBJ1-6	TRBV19	TGTGCCAGTAGTTCGTCGGGGAGCTCCTATAATTCACCCCTCCACTTT	CASSSSGSSYNSPLHF
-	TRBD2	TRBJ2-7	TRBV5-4	TGTGCCAGCAGCTGGAACGGGGGGGCGTTGGACGAGCAGTACTTC	CASSWNGGALDEQYF
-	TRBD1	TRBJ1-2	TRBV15	TGTGCCACCAGCGAGGACAGGGCATCTCTTCGGGGCTACACCTTC	CATSEDRASLRGYTF
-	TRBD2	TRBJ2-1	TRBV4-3	TGCGCCAGCAGCCAGACGGCGGGACTAGCTGGTAGTGAGCAGTTCTTC	CASSQTAGLAGSEQFF
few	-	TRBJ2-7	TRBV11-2	TGTGCCAGCAGCCCCCTGAGGGGGGGATACGAGCAGTACTTC	CASSPLRGGYEQYF
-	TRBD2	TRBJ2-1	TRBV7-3	TGTGCCAGCAGCTTAGCCTCTAGCGGGGGGGCCTACAATGAGCAGTTCTTC	CASSLASSGGAYNEQFF
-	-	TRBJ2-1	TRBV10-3	TGTGCCATCAGTGACCCCAGGGTGAATGAGCAGTTCTTC	CAISDPRVNEQFF
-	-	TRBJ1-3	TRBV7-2	TGTGCCAGCAGCTTCGGTCCGTCGAACACCATATATTTT	CASSFGPSNTIYF
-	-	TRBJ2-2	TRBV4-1	TGCGCCAGCAGCCAAGCAAACCGGGCAGGCGCCCCCGGGGAGCTGTTTTTT	CASSQANRAGAPGELFF
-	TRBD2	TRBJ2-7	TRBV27	TGTGCCAGCAGTTTCGGGGGGGCAGCCTACGAGCAGTACTTC	CASSFGGAAYEQYF
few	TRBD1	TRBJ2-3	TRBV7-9	TGTGCCAGCAGCTTTAGGGACAGGGCTAGCACAGATACGCAGTATTTT	CASSFRDRASTDTQYF
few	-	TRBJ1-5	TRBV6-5	TGTGCCAGCAGTTACTCGGTAGGAGACAATCAGCCCCAGCATTTT	CASSYSVGDNQPQHF
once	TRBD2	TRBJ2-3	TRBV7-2	TGTGCCAGCAGCTTCGAGCGCGGGGGAGGTACGCAGTATTTT	CASSFERGGGTQYF
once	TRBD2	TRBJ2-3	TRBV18	TGTGCCAGCTCAAAACTAGCGGGATTGGATACGCAGTATTTT	CASSKLAGLDTQYF
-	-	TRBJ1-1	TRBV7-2	TGTGCCAGCAGCCGCTTTTTGACACGGGGGGAAACTGAAGCTTTCTTT	CASSRFLTRGETEAFF